The next 26 T cell receptor beta chains were all read from a single sample in a study of identical twins. TCRdb processed the 5' RACE reads anew with MiXCR; each CDR3 protein has one entry. The sample lists some 1,700,000 distinct CDR3 sequences; roughly 35% were seen once. The specimen was cord blood. The origin of the receptors is a newborn girl in good health.

This rearrangement joins TRBV7-6 to TRBJ2-7; 7 bases align to TRBD1. Germline lookup yields CDR1 SGHVS and CDR2 FNYEAQ. The J segment lost 0 bases and the V segment lost 5 bases, leaving 7 bases of the junction unmatched. The CDR3 sequence is 15 residues long. The CDR3 DNA follows: TGTGCCAGCAGCCCCCAGGGGGACCGCTCCTACGAGCAGTACTTC. Amino acids: CASSPQGDRSYEQYF.

V is TRBV11-1 and J is TRBJ2-1; 7 bases agree with TRBD1. In germline, CDR1 is SGHAT, CDR2 FQDESV (reference sequence). The CDR3 is 14 residues long. J gave up 4 bases and V 5 bases, and 5 bases lay outside the gene matches. Written as DNA, the CDR3 is TGTGCCAGCAGCGTTGGACAGGAGTACAATGAGCAGTTCTTC. Translated: CASSVGQEYNEQFF.

As for this clonotype: A read error may produce the germline difference seen at one junction end. The chain has TRBV24-1 and TRBJ2-1; possible D gene TRBD1, 6 bases. Germline values: CDR1 KGHDR, CDR2 SFDVKD. The length of the CDR3 is 15 residues. Here the CDR3 reads CATSDPDRSYNEQFF. The CDR3 nucleotides read TGTGCCACCAGTGATCCGGACAGATCCTACAATGAACAGTTCTTC.

This clonotype was detected a few times. The rearrangement joins TRBV5-1 to TRBJ2-1, with 16 nucleotides matching TRBD2. CDR1 is SGHRS and CDR2 is YFSETQ in the germline V gene. Trimming removed 2 bases from V and 2 bases from J; junction bases left unmatched: 7. The CDR3 is made up of 19 amino acids. Here the CDR3 DNA reads TGCGCCAGCAGCTTAAAACCGGGACTAGCGGGGGGGACCTACAATGAGCAGTTCTTC. As protein: CASSLKPGLAGGTYNEQFF.

This clonotype was observed a few times. This chain uses TRBV30 with TRBJ1-1; weak D call: TRBD1 (5 bases). Trimming took off 3 bases at V and 4 bases at J, with 12 bases between the two ends. The V gene's germline CDR1 is GTSNPN and CDR2 SVGIG (reference sequence). The CDR3 loop spans 13 amino acids. The DNA for the CDR3 is TGTGCCTGGAGCCAGACAGACGGCACTGAAGCTTTCTTT. Protein product: CAWSQTDGTEAFF.

V and J are TRBV7-9 and TRBJ1-2; TRBD1 matches 8 bases. The J segment lost 8 bases and the V segment lost 1 base, leaving 0 bases of the junction unmatched. This CDR3 contains 12 residues. CDR1 SEHNR and CDR2 FQNEAQ come from the germline V gene (reference sequence). CDR3 region: CASSLGDRGYTF. DNA of the CDR3: TGTGCCAGCAGCTTAGGGGACAGGGGCTACACCTTC.

The chain couples TRBV10-1 to TRBJ1-1; 10 positions agree with TRBD1. CDR1 WNHNN and CDR2 SYGVQD come from the germline V gene (reference sequence). J lost 3 bases, V lost 9 bases, and 10 bases had no gene match. This CDR3 comprises 15 residues. The CDR3 DNA follows: TGCGCCAGACAAGACAGGGGGCGTGTGGACACTGAAGCTTTCTTT. Its protein is CARQDRGRVDTEAFF.

This clonotype was recorded at least ten times. The chain is built from TRBV4-1 and TRBJ2-1, with D uncertain. This CDR3 contains 15 residues. Per germline, CDR1 MGHRA and CDR2 YSYEKL. The V and J ends lost 4 bases and 0 bases respectively, with 10 bases between them. The DNA of the CDR3 is TGCGCCAGCAGCCTGGTGCTAGTCTCCTACAATGAGCAGTTCTTC. This translates into CASSLVLVSYNEQFF.

The chain links TRBV4-1 to TRBJ1-1; D unresolved. The length of the CDR3 is 14 residues. Germline V gives CDR1 MGHRA, CDR2 YSYEKL. The germline V and J ends were trimmed by 1 base and 0 bases, with 6 bases remaining between them. The DNA of the CDR3 is TGCGCCAGCAGCCAAGTCATTTTGAACACTGAAGCTTTCTTT. Translating gives CASSQVILNTEAFF.

The sample holds a few counts of this clonotype. The rearrangement joins TRBV18 to TRBJ2-7; D not resolved. The CDR3 covers 13 residues. Trimming took 1 base from V and 2 from J, leaving 6 bases between them. Germline CDR1 is KGHSH and CDR2 is LQKENI. The CDR3 reads CASSPQRTYEQYF. The DNA of the CDR3 is TGTGCCAGCTCACCACAAAGGACCTACGAGCAGTACTTC.

The chain uses TRBV5-1 and TRBJ2-5, with 11 bases identical to TRBD1. CDR3 length: 12 residues. The germline CDR1 and CDR2 sequences are SGHRS and YFSETQ. J lost 13 bases, V lost 4 bases, and 6 bases had no gene match. The CDR3 reads CASSADRGLRYF. Here the CDR3 DNA reads TGCGCCAGCAGCGCGGACAGGGGGCTTCGGTACTTC. Based on the CDR3 plus reference TRBV5-1 and TRBJ2-5, the full variable domain is KAGVTQTPRYLIKTRGQQVTLSCSPISGHRSVSWYQQTPGQGLQFLFEYFSETQRNKGNFPGRFSGRQFSNSRSEMNVSTLELGDSALYLCASSADRGLRYFGPGTRLLVL.

The chain couples TRBV19 to TRBJ2-5; D may match TRBD1 or TRBD2 (5 bases each). The end of the DNA aligns better with TRBJ2-4, so the J call may be wrong. Germline CDR1 reads LNHDA; CDR2 reads SQIVND (reference sequence). CDR3 length: 15 residues. CDR3 sequence reads: CASSIPGTAKNIQYF. In nucleotides, the CDR3 is TGTGCCAGTAGTATCCCCGGGACAGCCAAAAACATTCAGTACTTC.

The genes are TRBV20-1 and TRBJ1-2; 7 bases match TRBD1. V lost 6 bases and J lost 4; bases outside the gene matches: 14. The CDR3 is made up of 15 amino acids. CDR1 is DFQATT, CDR2 SNEGSKA, per germline (reference sequence). CDR3 protein: CSAKDPGQAGYGYTF. The CDR3 DNA is TGCAGTGCGAAGGACCCAGGACAGGCAGGCTATGGCTACACCTTC.

CDR3 amino acids: CASSPPTGTGNQPQHF. Written as DNA, the CDR3 is TGTGCCAGCTCACCACCGACAGGGACCGGCAATCAGCCCCAGCATTTT. The chain employs TRBV18 and TRBJ1-5; TRBD1 agrees at 7 bases. This CDR3 region has 16 residues. Germline CDR1 reads KGHSH; CDR2 reads LQKENI. V shed 0 bases, J shed 2 bases, and the junction held 4 bases outside the gene matches.

V usage is TRBV21-1 and J usage is TRBJ2-4; the DNA was not used to check the table's D call, TRBD2. The DNA end favors TRBJ2-7, so the J call may be wrong. TRBV21-1 is noted as a pseudogene. This CDR3 region has 14 residues. Here the CDR3 DNA reads TGTGCCAGCAGCAAAGGGGCGGGATCCTACGAGCAGTACTTC. This gives the protein CASSKGAGSYEQYF.

This clonotype was detected ten times or more. CDR3 region: CSVRQGGSEKLFF. In DNA, the CDR3 is TGCAGCGTGAGACAGGGAGGGAGTGAAAAACTGTTTTTT. The genes are TRBV29-1 and TRBJ1-4; 7 bases line up with TRBD1. With 6 bases clipped from V and 7 bases from J, the junction kept 8 bases outside the gene matches. CDR1 SQVTM and CDR2 ANQGSEA come from the germline V gene. CDR3 size: 13 residues.

The chain has TRBV3-1 and TRBJ2-7; 7 bases match TRBD2. After removal of 1 base from V and 2 bases from J, the junction contained 5 bases not matched to a gene. CDR3 length: 15 amino acids. Germline V gene sequence: CDR1 LGHDT, CDR2 YNNKEL (reference sequence). DNA for the CDR3: TGTGCCAGCAGCCAAGTTGCTAGCGGAACCTACGAGCAGTACTTC. Amino acid sequence: CASSQVASGTYEQYF.

The table lists this clonotype with a few counts. The rearrangement links TRBV3-1 to TRBJ1-1, with 9 bases fitting TRBD1. CDR1 is LGHDT and CDR2 is YNNKEL in the germline V gene (reference sequence). V shed 3 bases and J 5 bases; nucleotides not matched to a gene: 4. The CDR3 sequence is 14 residues long. The CDR3 loop is CASSHLTGGTEAFF. The CDR3 DNA sequence: TGTGCCAGCAGCCACCTGACAGGGGGGACTGAAGCTTTCTTT.

This clonotype was seen a single time. The V call is TRBV9, the J call TRBJ2-7, with TRBD2 matching 11 bases. Looked up from germline, CDR1 is SGDLS and CDR2 is YYNGEE. The V gene end was trimmed by 0 bases and the J gene end by 1 base; junction bases not matched to a gene: 3. CDR3 length: 16 residues. The CDR3 is CASSVGTSGRSYEQYF. The CDR3 bases are TGTGCCAGCAGCGTAGGAACTAGCGGGAGATCCTACGAGCAGTACTTC.

This chain joins TRBV29-1 and TRBJ2-3; the match to TRBD1 covers 7 bases. The J segment lost 1 base and the V segment lost 4 bases, leaving 2 bases of the junction unmatched. This CDR3 has 13 residues. The germline gives CDR1 SQVTM, CDR2 ANQGSEA. DNA of the CDR3: TGCAGCGTTGCACAGGGGCGCACAGATACGCAGTATTTT. Its translation is CSVAQGRTDTQYF.

This rearrangement joins TRBV7-9 to TRBJ1-4, with a tentative D call TRBD1 (6 bases). With 0 bases removed from V and 7 bases from J, the gap between germline ends came to 18 bases. CDR1 SEHNR and CDR2 FQNEAQ come from the germline V gene (reference sequence). The CDR3 is made up of 17 amino acids. Here the CDR3 reads CASSLAGTIHSSEKLFF. The CDR3 DNA sequence: TGTGCCAGCAGCTTAGCCGGGACAATCCATTCGAGTGAAAAACTGTTTTTT. The entire variable domain, with the rest obtained from reference TRBV7-9 and TRBJ1-4, is as follows: DTGVSQNPRHKITKRGQNVTFRCDPISEHNRLYWYRQTLGQGPEFLTYFQNEAQLEKSRLLSDRFSAERPKGSFSTLEIQRTEQGDSAMYLCASSLAGTIHSSEKLFFGSGTQLSVL.

Many counts were recorded for this clonotype. V usage is TRBV27 and J usage is TRBJ2-3, with TRBD2 matching 10 bases. The CDR3 is 16 residues long. The germline V gene has CDR1 MNHEY and CDR2 SMNVEV (reference sequence). The ends lost 5 bases at V and 1 base at J; junction bases unmatched: 6. The CDR3 DNA is TGTGCCAGCAGTACACCCGGGACTAGCGGCACAGATACGCAGTATTTT. Residues: CASSTPGTSGTDTQYF.

This clonotype was recorded a few times. This sequence joins TRBV5-1 and TRBJ1-5, with TRBD1 matching over 11 bases. CDR1 is SGHRS, CDR2 YFSETQ, per germline. The CDR3 consists of 16 residues. J lost 6 bases, V lost 4 bases, and 9 bases had no gene match. The CDR3 DNA reads as TGCGCCAGCAGCCCTCAAGGGACAGGGGGAGGTCAGCCCCAGCATTTT. Residues: CASSPQGTGGGQPQHF.

This clonotype was detected many times. The chain recombines TRBV12-3 or TRBV12-4 with TRBJ2-1, with 9 bases lining up with TRBD2. The CDR3 has 14 residues. The J segment lost 6 bases and the V segment lost 4 bases, leaving 4 bases of the junction unmatched. CDR3 sequence reads: CASSSSGVGNEQFF. The CDR3 DNA reads TGTGCCAGCAGTTCTAGCGGGGTCGGCAATGAGCAGTTCTTC.

J is TRBJ1-5 and V is TRBV12-3 or TRBV12-4, with D unresolved. The CDR3 length is 17 residues. Trimming cost V 0 bases and J 0 bases, with 12 bases left between them. CDR3 bases: TGTGCCAGCAGTTTAGCTCCCCGGGGATATAGCAATCAGCCCCAGCATTTT. As protein: CASSLAPRGYSNQPQHF.

The chain couples TRBV12-3 or TRBV12-4 to TRBJ1-1; D is unresolved. This CDR3 region has 13 residues. Trimming pared 6 bases from V and 6 bases from J, leaving 14 bases between. The CDR3 here is CASRADGSAEAFF. The CDR3 DNA reads as TGTGCCAGCAGAGCCGATGGGAGCGCTGAAGCTTTCTTT.